This is a list of T cell receptor beta chains from one sample in a study of high-grade serous ovarian cancer treatment subgroups. Only in-frame clones appear in the TCRdb table, and some are missing; sequencing was by immunoSEQ multiplex PCR. This table has more than 7,500 clones, about 64% appearing once. The source material was tumor tissue. The source is a human donor with high-grade serous ovarian cancer. The CDR3 runs from the conserved cysteine through the conserved F or W. The D gene is left open where the match is weak. Clone size appears in some rows only: once, few, many, or a class for an expanded clone.

size,J,V,D,DNA,CDR3
NA,TRBJ1-5,TRBV7-2,NA,TGTGCCAGCAGCGCCTCTTTCAATCAGCCCCAGCATTTT,CASSASFNQPQHF
NA,TRBJ2-6,TRBV7-2,NA,TGTGCCAGCAGCTTGGTTGGGGCCAACGTCCTGACTTTC,CASSLVGANVLTF
NA,TRBJ2-1,TRBV25-1,NA,TGTGCCAGCCATGGAACCGGGACTGGGGAGTTCTTC,CASHGTGTGEFF
NA,TRBJ2-7,TRBV5-4,NA,TGTGCCAGCAGCTCGGGACCCCCCGGGTACTACGAGCAGTACTTC,CASSSGPPGYYEQYF
NA,TRBJ1-2,TRBV11-1,TRBD1,TGTGCCAGCAGCCGCGTCCCAGGGGGGCGGGATGGCTACACCTTC,CASSRVPGGRDGYTF
NA,TRBJ1-2,TRBV28,TRBD1,TGTGCCAGCAGCCGCGGACAGGGGCGGGATGGCTACACCTTC,CASSRGQGRDGYTF
few,TRBJ2-2,TRBV7-9,NA,TGTGCCAGCAGCCTGGACGGCTTCACCGGGGAGCTGTTTTTT,CASSLDGFTGELFF
NA,TRBJ2-3,TRBV4-2,NA,TGTGCCAGCAGCATAGGAGGGGACGCCAGCACAGATACGCAGTATTTT,CASSIGGDASTDTQYF
medium-sized,TRBJ2-7,TRBV7-2,TRBD1,TGTGCCGGGGCCGCCGACAGGGGCTCCTACGAGCAGTACTTC,CAGAADRGSYEQYF
NA,TRBJ2-2,TRBV7-9,NA,TGTGCCAGCAGCTTATCGGGGGGCACGACCGGGGAGCTGTTTTTT,CASSLSGGTTGELFF
few,TRBJ2-3,TRBV29-1,TRBD2,TGCAGCGTTGATTTGGGTAGCGGGTTGGGGACAGATACGCAGTATTTT,CSVDLGSGLGTDTQYF
medium-sized,TRBJ2-1,TRBV27,TRBD1,TGTGCCAGCAGTTACCCGACAGGGCCGCAGTTCTTC,CASSYPTGPQFF
NA,TRBJ1-2,TRBV5-4,NA,TGTGCCAGCAGCGCCTGGCCACCCCTAAACTATGGCTACACCTTC,CASSAWPPLNYGYTF
NA,TRBJ2-2,TRBV19,TRBD2,TGTGCCAGCCGAGCGGGAGCAAACACCGGGGAGCTGTTTTTT,CASRAGANTGELFF
NA,TRBJ2-3,TRBV5-4,NA,TGTGCCAGCAGCTTGCCCGGCCGCGGAGGGGGAGATACGCAGTATTTT,CASSLPGRGGGDTQYF
NA,TRBJ2-3,TRBV2,NA,TGTGCCAGCAGTGCATGGACAGATACGCAGTATTTT,CASSAWTDTQYF
once,TRBJ2-7,TRBV4-3,NA,TGCGCCAGCAGCCAGGGTCTCGAGGGGTACCAGCAGTACTTC,CASSQGLEGYQQYF
NA,TRBJ2-3,TRBV11-3,NA,TGTGCCAGCAGCCCAGACTGGAGCACAGATACGCAGTATTTT,CASSPDWSTDTQYF
NA,TRBJ1-4,TRBV5-1,NA,TGCGCCAGCAGCTTGCAGCCAACTAATGAAAAACTGTTTTTT,CASSLQPTNEKLFF
NA,TRBJ1-2,TRBV6-1,NA,TGTGCCAGCAGTGAAAGAATAGCTAACTATGGCTACACCTTC,CASSERIANYGYTF
once,TRBJ1-2,TRBV28,NA,TGTGCCAGCAGTTTATATGCCAGGGGCGGTAGTGGCTACACCTTC,CASSLYARGGSGYTF
few,TRBJ1-4,TRBV25-1,TRBD1,TGTGCCAGCAGACACAGGGGGCATAATGAAAAACTGTTTTTT,CASRHRGHNEKLFF
NA,TRBJ2-1,TRBV27,NA,TGTGCCATCTCCCCCTCATCTAAGCCAGGCAATGAGCAGTTCTTC,CAISPSSKPGNEQFF
NA,TRBJ2-7,TRBV2,NA,TGTGCCAGCAGTCTCCAAGGATCAGCCCAGGGGTTAAGCGAGCAGTACTTC,CASSLQGSAQGLSEQYF
few,TRBJ2-7,TRBV5-4,TRBD2,TGTGCCAGCAGCTCCTCGACTAGCGCCTACGAGCAGTACTTC,CASSSSTSAYEQYF
NA,TRBJ2-7,TRBV19,NA,TGTGCCAGTAGTATTCCGCCCTACGAGCGGTACTTC,CASSIPPYERYF
NA,TRBJ2-3,TRBV5-1,TRBD2,TGCGCCAGCAGCGTCCCCGGGACTAGCGGCACAGATACGCAGTATTTT,CASSVPGTSGTDTQYF
few,TRBJ2-7,TRBV11-2,TRBD2,TGTGCCAGCAGCATAGCGGGAGGCCCCGAGCAGTACTTC,CASSIAGGPEQYF
NA,TRBJ2-1,TRBV28,NA,TGTGCCAGCAGTTTCCCCGGGACACCGGGACGTTATGCGCAGTTCTTC,CASSFPGTPGRYAQFF